This entry concerns a single TCR beta chain. The sample carries other DNA sequences with the same CDR3. The germline V gene has CDR1 GTSNPN and CDR2 SVGIG (reference sequence). This CDR3 region has 11 residues. Trimming took 5 bases from V and 5 from J, leaving 9 bases between them. This sample was included in a study of shared clonotypes between healthy human individuals. The data were produced by immunoSEQ multiplex PCR, yet TCRdb's version contains in-frame clones alone and is incomplete. Of about 2.3 million clones listed, more than 80% are singletons. Sequencing was done on a sample of naive CD4+ T cells from PBMCs. Noted subset: CD45RA+ positively selected. The origin of this receptor is a man aged 18 to 35 in good health. Some clones in this sample may be carry-over from other donors' samples. The chain uses TRBV30 and TRBJ2-5, with D perhaps matching TRBD2 (5 bases). The CDR3 spells CAWSPGETQYF. CDR3 coding DNA: TGTGCCTGGTCGCCGGGGGAGACCCAGTACTTC. Combining the CDR3 with reference TRBV30 and TRBJ2-5 gives the whole variable domain SQTIHQWPATLVQPVGSPLSLECTVEGTSNPNLYWYRQAAGRGLQLLFYSVGIGQISSEVPQNLSASRPQDRQFILSSKKLLLSDSGFYLCAWSPGETQYFGPGTRLLVL.